Following are 20 T cell receptor beta chains from one sample sequenced in a study of T cells in Graves' hyperthyroidism and ophthalmopathy. What was amplified from RNA transcripts were TCR beta CDR3 regions. Researchers ran a first-round RT-PCR on the TCR CDR3 using the HTBI primer set. TCRdb processed the multiplex PCR reads anew with MiXCR; each CDR3 protein has one entry. There are approximately 570,000 distinct CDR3 sequences in the sample; less than 20% occur only once, and less than 55% lies in the top ten. Sample: blood. These receptors were taken from a man aged 35-49 years with Graves' ophthalmopathy.

The chain combines TRBV14 with TRBJ1-2; D not certain. CDR3 length: 14 amino acids. V lost 0 bases to trimming and J lost 5 bases, with 10 bases between them. Germline CDR1 is SGHDN and CDR2 is FVKESK. The CDR3 region has the DNA TGTGCCAGCAGCCAAGATGGGAGGAGGTATGGCTACACCTTC. This sequence encodes CASSQDGRRYGYTF.

The chain carries TRBV19 and TRBJ1-2; the D is unclear. V was cut by 6 bases and J by 8 bases, with 13 bases left in between. CDR1 is LNHDA and CDR2 is SQIVND in the germline V gene (reference sequence). This CDR3 has 12 residues. The chain's CDR3 is CASSLLIGGYTF. Here the CDR3 DNA reads TGTGCCAGTAGCCTGTTAATTGGAGGCTACACCTTC.

V usage is TRBV3-1 and J usage is TRBJ1-5; D uncertain. Per the germline V gene, CDR1 is LGHDT and CDR2 is YNNKEL (reference sequence). V was pared by 1 base and J by 6 bases, with 10 bases between. The CDR3 extends over 14 amino acids. The chain's CDR3 is CASSQGRSLQPQHF. The DNA for the CDR3 is TGTGCCAGCAGCCAAGGCAGGAGTCTTCAGCCCCAGCATTTT.

This clonotype showed up many times. J is TRBJ1-1 and V is TRBV12-3 or TRBV12-4; D gene unclear. Trimming removed 2 bases at V and 1 base at J, with 5 bases between. This CDR3 has 13 residues. The DNA for the CDR3 is TGTGCCAGCAGTTTACCGCCGAACACTGAAGCTTTCTTT. Its protein product is CASSLPPNTEAFF.

V and J are TRBV12-3 or TRBV12-4 and TRBJ1-2, with a weak D call TRBD1 (5 bases). The V and J ends lost 7 bases and 0 bases respectively, with 12 bases between them. The CDR3 totals 14 residues. The CDR3, as DNA: TGTGCCAGCAATCCAGGGTCTGCTAACTATGGCTACACCTTC. Translating it yields CASNPGSANYGYTF.

This clonotype was recorded at least ten times. The J gene is TRBJ2-1, the V gene TRBV7-2; 13 bases agree with TRBD2. This CDR3 region has 15 residues. After removal of 4 bases from V and 7 bases from J, the junction contained 4 bases not matched to a gene. Looked up from germline, CDR1 is SGHTA and CDR2 is FQGNSA. CDR3 sequence reads: CASSWTSGSRNEQFF. CDR3 bases: TGTGCCAGCAGCTGGACTAGCGGGAGCAGAAATGAGCAGTTCTTC.

This clonotype was detected only a few times. The conserved phenylalanine or tryptophan normally closing the CDR3 is absent here, so this likely arose from a read error. This chain links TRBV30 with TRBJ1-1; D remains unclear. The CDR3 totals 14 residues. The germline V gene has CDR1 GTSNPN and CDR2 SVGIG (reference sequence). Trimming left V 2 bases short and J 9 bases short, with 19 bases between. CDR3 nucleotide sequence: TGTGCCTGGAGTAAAGACCACCGGGAGGCGAAAGCTTTCCTT. Translated: CAWSKDHREAKAFL.

The genes are TRBV5-4 and TRBJ2-7; 9 bases align to TRBD1. V dropped 2 bases and J dropped 7; count of bases not matched to a gene: 4. This CDR3 is 13 amino acids long. Per the germline V gene, CDR1 is SGHNT and CDR2 is YYREEE (reference sequence). The CDR3 nucleotides read TGTGCCAGCAGCTTATTGGGGACAGGGGAGCAGTACTTC. It is translated as CASSLLGTGEQYF.

The V gene is TRBV20-1, the J gene TRBJ2-5, with 11 bases lining up with TRBD2. The CDR3 is made up of 19 amino acids. V shed 0 bases, J shed 4 bases, and the junction held 16 bases outside the gene matches. Germline CDR1 DFQATT, CDR2 SNEGSKA (reference sequence). The chain's CDR3 is CSARDPSGDSGRVTETQYF. As DNA, the CDR3 is TGCAGTGCTAGAGACCCGTCGGGTGATAGCGGGAGGGTAACAGAGACCCAGTACTTC.

This clonotype was observed a handful of times. This sequence joins TRBV5-8 and TRBJ1-1; 10 nucleotides line up with TRBD1. The CDR3 contains 18 residues. Germline V gives CDR1 SGHTS, CDR2 YDEGEE. Losses at the gene ends were 4 bases for V and 1 base for J; bases not matched to a gene: 13. The chain's CDR3 is CASSLQETGGLGNTEAFF. Written as DNA, the CDR3 is TGTGCCAGCAGCCTCCAGGAGACAGGGGGCTTAGGGAACACTGAAGCTTTCTTT.

V and J are TRBV2 and TRBJ1-2, with D unresolved. V was shortened by 5 bases and J by 5 bases, with 9 bases between the two germline ends. This CDR3 region has 12 residues. Germline V CDR1 and CDR2: SNHLY, FYNNEI. CDR3 loop: CASSWAEYGYTF. The DNA of the CDR3 is TGTGCCAGCAGTTGGGCCGAATATGGCTACACCTTC. Variable domain in full (rest from reference TRBV2 and TRBJ1-2): EPEVTQTPSHQVTQMGQEVILRCVPISNHLYFYWYRQILGQKVEFLVSFYNNEISEKSEIFDDQFSVERPDGSNFTLKIRSTKLEDSAMYFCASSWAEYGYTFGSGTRLTVV.

This clonotype turned up a few times. The gene calls are TRBV7-8 and TRBJ2-5; 8 bases fit TRBD1. Losses at the gene ends were 6 bases for V and 4 bases for J; bases not matched to a gene: 13. The CDR3 is 16 residues long. Germline V gene sequence: CDR1 SGHVS, CDR2 FQNEAQ. CDR3 sequence: CASRLSGGAALETQYF. The CDR3 nucleotides read TGTGCCAGCAGACTTTCAGGGGGCGCGGCGTTAGAGACCCAGTACTTC.

The V gene is TRBV2, the J gene TRBJ1-2; D unclear. V was pared by 7 bases and J by 4 bases, with 16 bases between. The CDR3 consists of 14 residues. Germline assignment: CDR1 SNHLY and CDR2 FYNNEI. The chain's CDR3 is CASTLTTESYGYTF. CDR3 sequence (DNA): TGTGCCAGCACTTTAACGACCGAGAGCTATGGCTACACCTTC.

This clonotype was observed a few times. This sequence joins TRBV7-2 and TRBJ2-2, with D possibly matching TRBD1 (6 bases). This CDR3 is built from 15 residues. The V and J ends lost 2 bases and 8 bases respectively, with 15 bases between them. CDR1 SGHTA and CDR2 FQGNSA come from the germline V gene. In DNA form, the CDR3 reads TGTGCCAGCAGCTTAACAGGGAAGGGTTTGGGGGAGCTGTTTTTT. Translation: CASSLTGKGLGELFF.

Details on this clonotype: The CDR3 ends on some other residue instead of the conserved phenylalanine or tryptophan, so this is likely a read error. V gene TRBV11-2 combines with J gene TRBJ2-5; D is unclear. The V and J ends lost 4 bases and 4 bases respectively, with 10 bases between them. This CDR3 region has 13 residues. Per the germline V gene, CDR1 is SGHAT and CDR2 is FQNNGV. CDR3 bases: TGTGCCAGCAGCTCCCCTCACGGAGAGACCCAGTACTCC. Translation: CASSSPHGETQYS.

The chain couples TRBV19 to TRBJ2-1; 10 nucleotides agree with TRBD2. V shed 6 bases, J shed 4 bases, and the junction held 12 bases outside the gene matches. Germline V lookup: CDR1 LNHDA, CDR2 SQIVND (reference sequence). This CDR3 has 17 residues. CDR3: CASSPIPSGSGYNEQFF. CDR3 nucleotide sequence: TGTGCCAGTAGCCCCATCCCTAGCGGGAGTGGGTACAATGAGCAGTTCTTC.

This clonotype showed up many times. The chain is built from TRBV12-3 or TRBV12-4 and TRBJ2-3, with D perhaps given as TRBD1 or TRBD2 (5 bases each). Trimming left V 1 base short and J 5 bases short, with 16 bases between. The length of the CDR3 is 16 residues. CDR3 residues: CASSLGGPTSGDTQYF. The CDR3 nucleotides read TGTGCCAGCAGTTTAGGGGGACCGACCTCCGGAGATACGCAGTATTTT.

This clonotype came up many times. Its ends do not fully match the called genes, so a read error is possible. The CDR3 sequence: CASSPDRGNTEAFF. CDR3 in DNA: TGTGCCAGCTCACCCGACAGAGGGAACACTGAAGCTTTCTTT. The rearrangement links TRBV5-1 to TRBJ1-1, with D possibly matching TRBD1 (5 bases). Germline CDR1 and CDR2: SGHRS and YFSETQ. The CDR3 is 14 amino acids.

The chain uses TRBV6-4 and TRBJ2-1; the match to TRBD1 covers 9 bases. In germline, CDR1 is MRHNA, CDR2 SNTAGT. The V segment lost 6 bases and the J segment 7 bases; nucleotides outside the gene matches: 7. The CDR3 length is 14 residues. The CDR3 DNA sequence: TGTGCCAGCAGCCAGGGACAGGGTGGGAATGAGCAGTTCTTC. Encoded protein: CASSQGQGGNEQFF.

The chain has TRBV6-1 and TRBJ2-4; D unclear. The CDR3 loop spans 16 amino acids. Trimming cost V 0 bases and J 0 bases, with 9 bases left between them. Germline assignment: CDR1 MNHNS and CDR2 SASEGT. For the CDR3, the DNA is TGTGCCAGCAGTGAAGCCTGGACCTTAGCCAAAAACATTCAGTACTTC. Protein product: CASSEAWTLAKNIQYF.